This T cell receptor beta chain was documented in a study of T cell clonality in common variable immunodeficiency. The CDR3 is made up of 16 amino acids. Trimming took off 2 bases at V and 3 bases at J, with 14 bases between the two ends. Germline CDR1 is SGHVS and CDR2 is FQNEAQ. The assay was immunoSEQ multiplex PCR, and TCRdb's table has in-frame clones only and misses some. The sample has about 64,000 clones, none seen only once; the top ten hold about 1.7%. This clone was observed many times. What it binds is not known. The read is 3 residues too short to cover the CDR3 end, so that end is filled in from the germline J gene. Study outcomes and limitations: TCRbeta clonality was increased in CVID versus healthy controls.

The source of this sequence is a person aged 18 to 70 in good health. This chain joins TRBV7-8 and TRBJ1-5, with D possibly being TRBD1 (6 bases). Sequenced material: peripheral blood mononuclear cells. The CDR3 here is CASSLYVQGFNQPQHF. The CDR3 DNA, read in part, is TGTGCCAGCAGCTTATATGTCCAGGGGTTCAATCAGCCC.